This T cell receptor beta chain derives from a study of T cells in Graves' hyperthyroidism and ophthalmopathy. Amplification targeted TCR beta CDR3 regions from RNA transcripts. During a first-round RT-PCR of the TCR CDR3, the HTBI primer set was used. In TCRdb, the multiplex PCR reads were re-called with MiXCR into one record per CDR3 protein. The table has 640,000 or so distinct CDR3 sequences, about 14% seen once. Notes on this clonotype: This sequence may be a read error, since a much larger clone differs from it by one base.

V lost 5 bases, J lost 7 bases, and 14 bases lay in between. The germline gives CDR1 SGHTA, CDR2 FQGTGA. The CDR3 extends over 13 amino acids. Ophthalmopathy in the patients scored at least 3 on Clinical Activity Score and at least 4 on NOSPECS grade, lasting under 3 months. More than 9.5 ml fresh peripheral blood yielded the PBMCs. The TCR comes from a woman between 18 and 30 years old with Graves' ophthalmopathy. The sample taken for sequencing was blood. V gene TRBV7-3 combines with J gene TRBJ1-1; D uncertain. CDR3 in DNA: TGTGCCAGCAGCCCCCTATCGGGCATTGAAGCTTTCTTT. It yields the protein CASSPLSGIEAFF. Using reference TRBV7-3 and TRBJ1-1 for the parts outside the CDR3, the full variable domain is GAGVSQTPSNKVTEKGKYVELRCDPISGHTALYWYRQSLGQGPEFLIYFQGTGAADDSGLPNDRFFAVRPEGSVSTLKIQRTERGDSAVYLCASSPLSGIEAFFGQGTRLTVV.